This TCR beta chain came from a study of T cell responses to AZD1222 COVID-19 vaccine. Libraries were prepared by immunoSEQ multiplex PCR; TCRdb keeps only in-frame clonotypes and omits some of them. Of about 110,000 clones in the sample, under 95% were seen once. From germline, CDR1 is MGHDK and CDR2 SYGVNS. Trimming shortened V by 5 bases and J by 1 base, and 14 bases separated the two germline ends. The CDR3 totals 15 residues. The sample was peripheral blood, taken on day 0 of AZD1222 vaccination. This clonotype originated in an adult in good health. The J gene is TRBJ1-1, the V gene TRBV25-1; D may be TRBD1 (5 bases). As DNA, the CDR3 is TGTGCCAGCAGTTCTGGTGGACATGGGAACACTGAAGCTTTCTTT. Translating it yields CASSSGGHGNTEAFF. The full variable domain, in which reference TRBV25-1 and TRBJ1-1 provide the parts outside the CDR3, is EADIYQTPRYLVIGTGKKITLECSQTMGHDKMYWYQQDPGMELHLIHYSYGVNSTEKGDLSSESTVSRIRTEHFPLTLESARPSHTSQYLCASSSGGHGNTEAFFGQGTRLTVV.